A selection of T cell receptor beta chains follows, all from one sample in a study of T cell responses to AZD1222 COVID-19 vaccine. Generated by immunoSEQ multiplex PCR, the TCRdb table keeps only in-frame clones and is missing some. This table has 80,000 to 100,000 clones, approximately 85% appearing once. The sample in question was peripheral blood, obtained 28 days after the second AZD1222 dose. The receptors originated from an adult who received the AZD1222 COVID-19 vaccine. Each CDR3 is given with its conserved first and last residue. A D gene is named only where the DNA matches it firmly. Not every row has a clone size; where given, it reads once, few, many or a size class.

>TRBV7-2|-|TRBJ1-2|-
CASSLEINNYGYTF
TGTGCCAGCAGCTTAGAGATTAATAACTATGGCTACACCTTC
>TRBV6-5|-|TRBJ1-2|many
CASSPGPGNYGYTF
TGTGCCAGCAGCCCGGGACCAGGGAACTATGGCTACACCTTC
>TRBV19|TRBD1|TRBJ2-7|-
CATFPSIRSPGTASYEQYF
TGTGCCACTTTTCCCTCGATCCGCTCTCCGGGGACAGCCTCCTACGAGCAGTACTTC
>TRBV6-2/TRBV6-3|-|TRBJ1-1|-
CASSYRRTGAGDTEAFF
TGTGCCAGCAGTTACCGACGTACTGGGGCCGGGGACACTGAAGCTTTCTTT
>TRBV3-1/TRBV3-2|-|TRBJ2-7|-
CASSQDYEQYF
TGTGCCAGCAGCCAAGACTACGAGCAGTACTTC
>TRBV25-1|-|TRBJ1-2|-
CASSVPGVGGYTF
TGTGCCAGCAGTGTTCCAGGAGTTGGCGGCTACACCTTC
>TRBV9|-|TRBJ1-6|-
CASSVDYSGSPLHF
TGTGCCAGCAGCGTAGATTACAGCGGGTCACCCCTCCACTTT
>TRBV12-5|-|TRBJ1-1|-
CASGPAGTVNTEAFF
TGTGCTAGTGGCCCGGCCGGGACGGTGAACACTGAAGCTTTCTTT
>TRBV10-3|TRBD1|TRBJ1-5|-
CAISDGRQGSGQPQHF
TGTGCCATCAGTGATGGGCGACAGGGATCCGGACAGCCCCAGCATTTT
>TRBV11-1|-|TRBJ2-7|-
CASRAGTYEQYF
TGTGCGTCAAGGGCAGGTACCTACGAGCAGTACTTC
>TRBV18|-|TRBJ2-2|-
CASSPDEGTGELFF
TGTGCCAGCTCACCGGATGAGGGCACCGGGGAGCTGTTTTTT
>TRBV5-1|-|TRBJ1-1|-
CASSLKADTEAFF
TGCGCCAGCAGCTTGAAGGCAGACACTGAAGCTTTCTTT
>TRBV6-2/TRBV6-3|-|TRBJ2-2|-
CASSISGISGELFF
TGTGCCAGCAGTATTTCAGGGATCTCCGGGGAGCTGTTTTTT
>TRBV5-1|TRBD1|TRBJ2-3|-
CASSLGTGDTDTQYF
TGCGCCAGCAGTTTGGGGACAGGGGACACAGATACGCAGTATTTT
>TRBV5-1|TRBD1|TRBJ1-2|-
CASSLGQGSPYGYTF
TGCGCCAGCAGCTTGGGACAGGGAAGCCCCTATGGCTACACCTTC
>TRBV19|-|TRBJ2-1|-
CASSIEGGGSYNEQFF
TGTGCCAGTAGTATAGAGGGCGGAGGCTCCTACAATGAGCAGTTCTTC
>TRBV28|-|TRBJ1-1|-
CASTSTEGAFF
TGTGCCAGTACATCGACAGAGGGAGCTTTCTTT
>TRBV12-5|-|TRBJ2-2|-
CASGHRGPSNTGELFF
TGTGCTAGTGGCCATAGGGGTCCCTCGAACACCGGGGAGCTGTTTTTT
>TRBV4-3|TRBD2|TRBJ2-5|-
CASSRVLAGGETQYF
TGCGCCAGCAGCCGAGTACTAGCGGGGGGGGAGACCCAGTACTTC
>TRBV28|-|TRBJ1-5|-
CASRATRQPQHF
TGTGCCAGCAGAGCGACTCGGCAGCCCCAGCATTTT
>TRBV5-1|-|TRBJ2-7|-
CASSRGQSWSYEQYF
TGCGCCAGCAGCCGCGGACAGAGCTGGTCCTACGAGCAGTACTTC
>TRBV3-1/TRBV3-2|-|TRBJ1-1|-
CASSRRQAEAFF
TGTGCCAGCAGCCGACGACAGGCTGAAGCTTTCTTT
>TRBV14|TRBD1|TRBJ1-3|-
CASSPQGSSGNTIYF
TGTGCCAGCAGCCCACAGGGGTCCTCTGGAAACACCATATATTTT
>TRBV5-4|TRBD2|TRBJ2-3|-
CASFSGGIPDTQYF
TGTGCCAGCTTTAGCGGGGGGATACCAGATACGCAGTATTTT
>TRBV3-1/TRBV3-2|-|TRBJ2-1|once
CASSQDHGTDLYYNEQFF
TGTGCCAGCAGCCAAGATCATGGCACAGACCTTTACTACAATGAGCAGTTCTTC
>TRBV5-8|TRBD1|TRBJ1-4|-
CASSLATGGGEKLFF
TGTGCCAGCAGCTTAGCAACAGGGGGCGGTGAAAAACTGTTTTTT
>TRBV28|-|TRBJ1-2|few
CASSLPGGKLDGYTF
TGTGCCAGCAGCCTTCCGGGGGGTAAGCTCGATGGCTACACCTTC
>TRBV11-3|-|TRBJ2-2|-
CASRKGQGPTGELFF
TGTGCCAGCAGAAAAGGTCAGGGCCCCACCGGGGAGCTGTTTTTT
>TRBV7-9|-|TRBJ1-4|-
CASSWMQVDNEKLFF
TGTGCCAGCAGCTGGATGCAGGTAGACAATGAAAAACTGTTTTTT
>TRBV28|TRBD1|TRBJ1-1|-
CASSLWTPLGGPEAFF
TGTGCCAGCAGTTTATGGACCCCTTTAGGGGGCCCGGAAGCTTTCTTT
>TRBV5-8|-|TRBJ1-5|medium-sized
CASSLGTLDNQPQHF
TGTGCCAGCAGCTTGGGGACATTGGACAATCAGCCCCAGCATTTT
>TRBV27|TRBD2|TRBJ2-3|once
CASSSSAGVADTQYF
TGTGCCAGCAGTTCGTCTGCGGGGGTGGCAGATACGCAGTATTTT
>TRBV10-3|-|TRBJ2-1|-
CAIKGQSSYNEQFF
TGTGCCATCAAAGGGCAGAGCTCCTACAATGAGCAGTTCTTC
>TRBV28|-|TRBJ1-1|-
CASSLIIRVGAEAFF
TGTGCCAGCAGTTTAATTATACGTGTAGGGGCCGAAGCTTTCTTT
>TRBV5-1|-|TRBJ1-4|-
CASSLGRGNEKLFF
TGCGCCAGCAGCTTGGGGCGGGGTAATGAAAAACTGTTTTTT
>TRBV4-1|-|TRBJ2-1|-
CASSFQSGVGGEQFF
TGCGCCAGCAGCTTCCAATCAGGGGTCGGAGGCGAGCAGTTCTTC
>TRBV9|-|TRBJ2-5|-
CASSPGLRAQETQYF
TGTGCCAGCAGCCCGGGGCTCCGGGCCCAAGAGACCCAGTACTTC
>TRBV30|-|TRBJ1-3|-
CAWSVDLYTIYF
TGTGCCTGGAGTGTGGATTTGTACACCATATATTTT
>TRBV11-2|-|TRBJ2-7|-
CASSPSGLYEQYF
TGTGCCAGCAGCCCCTCAGGTCTCTACGAGCAGTACTTC
>TRBV5-4|-|TRBJ2-5|-
CASSHSTRKETQYF
TGTGCCAGCAGTCATTCGACTCGCAAAGAGACCCAGTACTTC
>TRBV9|-|TRBJ1-1|once
CASSLVETEAFF
TGTGCCAGCAGCCTAGTAGAAACTGAAGCTTTCTTT
>TRBV18|TRBD1|TRBJ1-4|few
CASSPTLKQGDEKLFF
TGTGCCAGCTCACCAACTCTAAAGCAGGGGGATGAAAAACTGTTTTTT